A single sample is the source of the 14 T cell receptor beta chains below, sequenced in a study of T cell responses to AZD1222 COVID-19 vaccine. The data were produced by immunoSEQ multiplex PCR, yet TCRdb's version contains in-frame clones alone and is incomplete. Found here are over 100,000 clones, approximately 91% of them singletons; the top ten hold approximately 19%. The sample here was peripheral blood, taken on day 0 of AZD1222 vaccination. These receptors all stem from an adult in good health.

A remark on this clone: The junction and the germline gene differ at one end; a read error may be behind it. The chain employs TRBV4-1 and TRBJ1-4, with D possibly TRBD1 on 5 matching bases. CDR1 MGHRA and CDR2 YSYEKL come from the germline V gene. The CDR3 is 19 residues long. DNA for the CDR3: TGCGCCAGCAGCCAAGAGGGGGTTCGGTTGTCCGAGGCTAACGAAAAACTGTTTTTT. It translates to CASSQEGVRLSEANEKLFF.

CDR3 sequence reads: CASSPPDGMPQHF. In DNA form, the CDR3 reads TGTGCCAGCAGTCCCCCCGACGGTATGCCCCAGCATTTT. The J gene is TRBJ1-5, the V gene TRBV28; no definite D call. With 5 bases removed from V and 9 bases from J, the gap between germline ends came to 14 bases. The CDR3 has 13 amino acids. Germline V gene sequence: CDR1 MDHEN, CDR2 SYDVKM.

The V and J genes are TRBV6-4 and TRBJ1-5; no reliable D call. The length of the CDR3 is 15 residues. Looked up from germline, CDR1 is MRHNA and CDR2 is SNTAGT. Trimming left V 5 bases short and J 3 bases short, with 14 bases between. CDR3 region: CASSSRTVVNQPQHF. CDR3 bases: TGTGCCAGCAGTTCTCGGACGGTCGTCAATCAGCCCCAGCATTTT.

The gene calls are TRBV7-7 and TRBJ2-1; D unresolved. CDR1 and CDR2 (germline): SSHAT, FNYEAQ (reference sequence). The ends were cut back, 5 bases at V and 4 bases at J, with 15 bases in the middle. CDR3 length: 15 amino acids. The DNA for the CDR3 is TGTGCCAGCAGCCCAAGACAAGGGCCTTACAATGAGCAGTTCTTC. Its translation is CASSPRQGPYNEQFF.

The V gene is TRBV12-5, the J gene TRBJ1-3, with D possibly matching TRBD1 (6 bases). Germline CDR1 is LGHNT and CDR2 is FRNRAP. The CDR3 contains 19 residues. V was cut by 1 base and J by 3 bases, with 22 bases left in between. CDR3 in amino acids: CASGLGIGGRLANGNTIYF. CDR3 coding DNA: TGTGCTAGTGGTTTGGGTATTGGGGGGCGCCTGGCTAATGGAAACACCATATATTTT.

The genes are TRBV7-9 and TRBJ1-4, with no clear D. Germline V gives CDR1 SEHNR, CDR2 FQNEAQ (reference sequence). The CDR3 totals 15 residues. V lost 5 bases, J lost 7 bases, and 17 bases lay in between. CDR3 loop: CASSVGSTDSEKLFF. CDR3 nucleotide sequence: TGTGCCAGCAGCGTCGGGAGTACGGATTCTGAAAAACTGTTTTTT. The full variable domain, in which reference TRBV7-9 and TRBJ1-4 provide the parts outside the CDR3, is DTGVSQNPRHKITKRGQNVTFRCDPISEHNRLYWYRQTLGQGPEFLTYFQNEAQLEKSRLLSDRFSAERPKGSFSTLEIQRTEQGDSAMYLCASSVGSTDSEKLFFGSGTQLSVL.

The chain couples TRBV12-5 to TRBJ1-1, with 7 nucleotides matching TRBD1. V lost 5 bases and J lost 1; bases outside the gene matches: 7. In germline, CDR1 is LGHNT, CDR2 FRNRAP. This CDR3 is 15 amino acids long. CDR3 loop: CASGLGTARNTEAFF. CDR3 in DNA: TGTGCTAGTGGTCTCGGGACAGCCAGGAACACTGAAGCTTTCTTT.

The J gene is TRBJ2-3, the V gene TRBV5-4; 7 bases are shared with TRBD2. Germline lookup yields CDR1 SGHNT and CDR2 YYREEE (reference sequence). The CDR3 runs 18 residues. V lost 5 bases, J lost 1 base, and 16 bases stayed unmatched. The CDR3 spells CASSSTGLPTRGTDTQYF. CDR3 nucleotides: TGTGCCAGCAGTTCTACGGGACTACCAACAAGGGGCACAGATACGCAGTATTTT.

DNA for the CDR3: TGCGCCAGCAGCCTCCTGACCGGGGCGGACACTGAAGCTTTCTTT. Protein: CASSLLTGADTEAFF. The chain recombines TRBV5-1 with TRBJ1-1; TRBD1 is a possible D gene (5 bases). V was cut by 4 bases and J by 3 bases, with 16 bases left in between. The CDR3 sequence is 15 residues long. From germline, CDR1 is SGHRS and CDR2 YFSETQ.

The V call is TRBV7-8, the J call TRBJ2-7; 7 nucleotides line up with TRBD1. The CDR3 is made up of 15 amino acids. V lost 5 bases to trimming and J lost 3 bases; unmatched junction nucleotides: 10. The germline gives CDR1 SGHVS, CDR2 FQNEAQ. As DNA, the CDR3 is TGTGCCAGCAGCCGAGACAGGGTACGGGTCTACGAGCAGTACTTC. As protein: CASSRDRVRVYEQYF.

The chain is built from TRBV19 and TRBJ1-2, with a possible D match to TRBD1 (5 bases). Germline CDR1 and CDR2: LNHDA and SQIVND (reference sequence). CDR3 length equals 14 residues. Trimming cost V 1 base and J 8 bases, with 14 bases left between them. CDR3 protein: CASSIGGGNRGYTF. The DNA of the CDR3 is TGTGCCAGTAGTATAGGGGGCGGCAACCGGGGCTACACCTTC.

This chain uses TRBV19 with TRBJ2-7; 12 bases fit TRBD2. The V and J ends lost 5 bases and 7 bases, in that order; junction bases with no gene match: 9. CDR1 and CDR2 (germline): LNHDA, SQIVND (reference sequence). The CDR3 covers 15 residues. Here the CDR3 DNA reads TGTGCCAGTAGTCCCGGACTAGCGGGGACATTTGAGCAGTACTTC. Translating gives CASSPGLAGTFEQYF.

This clone occurred once. V and J are TRBV29-1 and TRBJ1-1; TRBD1 matches 9 bases. The germline CDR1 and CDR2 sequences are SQVTM and ANQGSEA. The CDR3 is 12 amino acids. The V segment lost 7 bases and the J segment 3 bases; nucleotides outside the gene matches: 3. The CDR3 coding sequence is TGCAGCGGGACAGGGGTCGACACTGAAGCTTTCTTT. It yields the protein CSGTGVDTEAFF.

This chain connects TRBV19 to TRBJ2-5; D call uncertain. V was pared by 6 bases and J by 1 base, with 18 bases between. Germline lookup yields CDR1 LNHDA and CDR2 SQIVND (reference sequence). This CDR3 is built from 16 residues. DNA of the CDR3: TGTGCCAGTAGCGGCGAAAGAGCGTGGGGCCAAGAGACCCAGTACTTC. Its protein product is CASSGERAWGQETQYF. The whole variable domain, remainder taken from reference TRBV19 and TRBJ2-5, is DGGITQSPKYLFRKEGQNVTLSCEQNLNHDAMYWYRQDPGQGLRLIYYSQIVNDFQKGDIAEGYSVSREKKESFPLTVTSAQKNPTAFYLCASSGERAWGQETQYFGPGTRLLVL.